Listed below are T cell receptor beta chains from one sample, sequenced in a study of blood T cell repertoires in COVID-19. Using immunoSEQ multiplex PCR, the repertoire was profiled, and TCRdb retains in-frame clones only, with some absent. The sample includes over 60,000 clones, around 76% seen only once; the top ten take 50% to 55%. Input material: peripheral blood. These receptors were taken from a woman over 75 with acute or convalescent COVID-19. Both conserved end residues are part of each CDR3. The D gene is left open where the match is weak. Clone size is not always given. Where it is, it says once, few, many or a class for expanded clones.

clone size,CDR3 length,V gene,D gene,J gene,CDR3 DNA,CDR3 protein
-,13,TRBV5-6,TRBD2,TRBJ2-7,TGTGCCAGCAGCCTAGCCACTAGCGCTGAGCAGTACTTC,CASSLATSAEQYF
-,13,TRBV7-3,-,TRBJ2-1,TGTGCCAGCAGCTTCGGCGGGATCTATGAGCAGTTCTTC,CASSFGGIYEQFF
once,14,TRBV5-1,-,TRBJ2-1,TGCGCCAGCACCAATCTACAGGGAGACAATGAGCAGTTCTTC,CASTNLQGDNEQFF
-,12,TRBV12-3/TRBV12-4,-,TRBJ1-6,TGTGCCAGCAGTTTACCGCCTCAGCCCCTCCACTTT,CASSLPPQPLHF
-,15,TRBV4-1,-,TRBJ1-3,TGCGCCAGCAGCCTGGACAGACGCTCTGGAAACACCATATATTTT,CASSLDRRSGNTIYF
-,14,TRBV2,-,TRBJ2-1,TGTGCCTCCTCAAGGTGGCGGGCGGGCGATGAGCAGTTCTTC,CASSRWRAGDEQFF
few,14,TRBV2,-,TRBJ1-2,TGTGCCAGCAGTGAATCCACGGGTTACTATGGCTACACCTTC,CASSESTGYYGYTF
few,16,TRBV7-8,-,TRBJ2-7,TGTGCCAGCAGCTCAGGGCCCCGTATTTTATTGGGTGAGCAGTACTTC,CASSSGPRILLGEQYF
-,13,TRBV7-2,-,TRBJ1-1,TGTGCCAGCAGCTACGGACAGCACACTGAAGCTTTCTTT,CASSYGQHTEAFF
few,16,TRBV5-1,TRBD2,TRBJ2-1,TGCGCCAGCAGTGGAGCGGGACCTGAACCATACAATGAGCAGTTCTTC,CASSGAGPEPYNEQFF
-,14,TRBV27,-,TRBJ1-2,TGTGCCAGCAGTTTATGGTCAGGGGCGAATGGCTACACCTTC,CASSLWSGANGYTF
-,13,TRBV6-5,-,TRBJ1-4,TGTGCCAGCAGTTTCGACAGTTTTGAAAAACTGTTTTTT,CASSFDSFEKLFF
few,14,TRBV29-1,-,TRBJ1-1,TGCAGCGTGGAGGGGCGGCTCATGAACACTGAAGCTTTCTTT,CSVEGRLMNTEAFF
-,15,TRBV4-3,-,TRBJ2-7,TGCGCCAGCAGCCGTCGCAGGAATTTCCCGAGCGAGCAGTACTTC,CASSRRRNFPSEQYF
-,16,TRBV5-1,TRBD2,TRBJ2-7,TGCGCCAGCAGCTTAGGAGCGGGAGCGGGATCGGGGGAGCAGTACTTC,CASSLGAGAGSGEQYF
-,13,TRBV4-1,-,TRBJ2-7,TGCGCCAGCAGCCAAGATGGGCCCTACGAGCAGTACTTC,CASSQDGPYEQYF
-,13,TRBV6-5,-,TRBJ2-6,TGTGCCAGCATGCGAACTGGGGCCAACGTCCTGACTTTC,CASMRTGANVLTF
-,16,TRBV4-3,-,TRBJ1-6,TGCGCCAGCAGCCAGGGTCAGACAGGCTTCGGTTCACCCCTCCACTTT,CASSQGQTGFGSPLHF
few,13,TRBV30,-,TRBJ2-6,TGTGCCTGGGTACTCTCTGGGGCCAACGTCCTGACTTTC,CAWVLSGANVLTF
-,15,TRBV28,-,TRBJ2-3,TGTGCCAGCACCCTTGTAGACAGGAGCACAGATACGCAGTATTTT,CASTLVDRSTDTQYF
-,16,TRBV19,TRBD1,TRBJ1-5,TGTGCCAGTAGCCTATCGACAGGGGGAAAAAATCAGCCCCAGCATTTT,CASSLSTGGKNQPQHF
-,15,TRBV10-3,-,TRBJ1-5,TGTGCCATCAGTGAGTCCGACAGAGGTAATCAGCCCCAGCATTTT,CAISESDRGNQPQHF
few,17,TRBV29-1,-,TRBJ1-3,TGCAGCGTTGGAGCGGAGAGGGAAAGAGGTTTTGGAAACACCATATATTTT,CSVGAERERGFGNTIYF
few,13,TRBV7-9,-,TRBJ1-1,TGTGCCAGCAGCTTTACAGGAAGGACTGAAGCTTTCTTT,CASSFTGRTEAFF
-,15,TRBV3-1/TRBV3-2,-,TRBJ2-1,TGTGCCAGCAGCCAAGATTTAAGGGGGGGGAATGAGCAGTTCTTC,CASSQDLRGGNEQFF
-,15,TRBV6-5,-,TRBJ1-1,TGTGCCAGCAGTCCCTTTTTGACAGAGAACACTGAAGCTTTCTTT,CASSPFLTENTEAFF
-,15,TRBV15,TRBD1,TRBJ2-1,TGTGCCACCAGCAGAGGAGGGACAGGGGGCAATGAGCAGTTCTTC,CATSRGGTGGNEQFF
-,14,TRBV2,-,TRBJ2-5,TGTGCCAGCAGGGACAGCGAGGCTCAAGAGACCCAGTACTTC,CASRDSEAQETQYF
-,16,TRBV27,-,TRBJ1-1,TGTGCCAGCAGTTTATCGGGGACATACATGAACACTGAAGCTTTCTTT,CASSLSGTYMNTEAFF
few,12,TRBV24-1,-,TRBJ2-3,TGTGCCACCAGTGATCCGACTTTGACGCAGTATTTT,CATSDPTLTQYF
-,15,TRBV5-1,-,TRBJ2-1,TGCGCCAGCAGCTCGTACACAGGGAACTACAATGAGCAGTTCTTC,CASSSYTGNYNEQFF
-,14,TRBV14,TRBD1,TRBJ2-7,TGTGCCAGCAGCCTCGGACAGGGGTTCCACGAGCAGTACTTC,CASSLGQGFHEQYF
few,14,TRBV5-1,-,TRBJ2-7,TGCGCCAGCAGCTTAGGGCAAGCCGGGGGCGAGCAGTACTTC,CASSLGQAGGEQYF